This record covers a single TCR beta chain. These data originate in a study of blood T cell repertoires in COVID-19. The CDR3 is 18 amino acids. V shed 2 bases, J shed 5 bases, and the junction held 13 bases outside the gene matches. Germline V gene data show CDR1 as KGHDR and CDR2 as SFDVKD. The assay was immunoSEQ multiplex PCR, and TCRdb's table has in-frame clones only and misses some. The sample lists 200,000 or so clones; around 81% were seen once. This chain links TRBV24-1 with TRBJ2-5; TRBD2 matches 10 bases. The material sequenced was peripheral blood. The sequence derives from a woman in her twenties or thirties who had recovered from COVID-19. CDR3 sequence: CATSDSQSVAGGRETQYF. The CDR3 DNA reads as TGTGCCACCAGTGATTCGCAGTCCGTAGCGGGAGGCCGGGAGACCCAGTACTTC.